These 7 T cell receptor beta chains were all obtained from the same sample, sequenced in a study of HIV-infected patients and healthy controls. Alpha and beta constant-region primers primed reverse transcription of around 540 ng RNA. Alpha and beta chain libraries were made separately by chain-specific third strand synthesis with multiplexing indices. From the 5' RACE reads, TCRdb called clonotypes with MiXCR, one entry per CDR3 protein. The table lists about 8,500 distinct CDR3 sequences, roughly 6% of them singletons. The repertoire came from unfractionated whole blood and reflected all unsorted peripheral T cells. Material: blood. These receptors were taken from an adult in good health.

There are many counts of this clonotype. Here the CDR3 reads CASSLYWVGGNTEAFF. The CDR3 DNA sequence: TGTGCCAGCAGCTTATACTGGGTCGGAGGGAACACTGAAGCTTTCTTT. V gene TRBV7-2 combines with J gene TRBJ1-1, with unresolved D. Germline V CDR1 and CDR2: SGHTA, FQGNSA. This CDR3 region has 16 residues. Trimming took off 2 bases at V and 1 base at J, with 14 bases between the two ends.

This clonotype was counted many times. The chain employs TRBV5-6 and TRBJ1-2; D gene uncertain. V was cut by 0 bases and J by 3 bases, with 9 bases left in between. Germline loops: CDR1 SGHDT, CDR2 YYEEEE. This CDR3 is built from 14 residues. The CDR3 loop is CASSLVQRDYGYTF. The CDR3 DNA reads TGTGCCAGCAGCTTGGTCCAGCGGGACTATGGCTACACCTTC.

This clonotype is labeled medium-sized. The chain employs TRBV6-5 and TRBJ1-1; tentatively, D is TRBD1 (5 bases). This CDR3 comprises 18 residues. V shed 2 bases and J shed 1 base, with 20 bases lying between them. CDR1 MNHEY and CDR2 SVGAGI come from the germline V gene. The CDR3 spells CASSYRVGTEAKNTEAFF. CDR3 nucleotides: TGTGCCAGCAGTTACAGGGTCGGGACCGAAGCCAAGAACACTGAAGCTTTCTTT.

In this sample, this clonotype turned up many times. CDR3 in DNA: TGTGCCAGCAGTGAAGGGTTGGGTGACAATCAGCCCCAGCATTTT. It yields the protein CASSEGLGDNQPQHF. The chain is built from TRBV2 and TRBJ1-5; D not certain. In germline, CDR1 is SNHLY, CDR2 FYNNEI. CDR3 length: 15 amino acids. Trimming shortened V by 1 base and J by 3 bases, and 10 bases separated the two germline ends.

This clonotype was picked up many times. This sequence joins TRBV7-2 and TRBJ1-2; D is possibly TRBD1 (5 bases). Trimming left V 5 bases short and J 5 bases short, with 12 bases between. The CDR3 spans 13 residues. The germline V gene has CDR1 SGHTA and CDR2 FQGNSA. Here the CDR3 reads CASSGGVRYGYTF. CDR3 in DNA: TGTGCCAGCAGCGGGGGGGTTCGGTATGGCTACACCTTC. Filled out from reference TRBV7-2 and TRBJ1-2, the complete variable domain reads GAGVSQSPSNKVTEKGKDVELRCDPISGHTALYWYRQSLGQGLEFLIYFQGNSAPDKSGLPSDRFSAERTGGSVSTLTIQRTQQEDSAVYLCASSGGVRYGYTFGSGTRLTVV.

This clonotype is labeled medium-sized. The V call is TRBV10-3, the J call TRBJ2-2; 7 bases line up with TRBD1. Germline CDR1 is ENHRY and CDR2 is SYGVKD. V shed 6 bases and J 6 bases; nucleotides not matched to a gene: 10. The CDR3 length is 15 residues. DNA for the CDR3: TGTGCCATCAGGGAGACCGGGACAGCCTCCGGGGAGCTGTTTTTT. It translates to CAIRETGTASGELFF.

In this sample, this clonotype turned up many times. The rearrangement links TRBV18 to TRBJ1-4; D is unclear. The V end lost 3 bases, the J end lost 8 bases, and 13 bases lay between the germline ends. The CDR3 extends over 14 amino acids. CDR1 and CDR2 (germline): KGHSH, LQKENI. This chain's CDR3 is CASSPNYGIEKLFF. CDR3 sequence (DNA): TGTGCCAGCTCACCGAACTACGGGATAGAAAAACTGTTTTTT.